A selection of T cell receptor beta chains follows, all from one sample in a study of blood T cell repertoires in COVID-19. The protocol was immunoSEQ multiplex PCR, while the TCRdb copy is restricted to in-frame clones and leaves out a portion. The table records about 270,000 clones, about nine tenths of them present only once. Sequencing was carried out using peripheral blood. The receptor set was obtained from a man in his forties or fifties with active or convalescent COVID-19. The CDR3 runs from the conserved cysteine through the conserved F or W. Fields, in order: D gene, CDR3 length, clone size, V gene, J gene, CDR3 DNA, CDR3 protein. D genes are given only for firm matches. Not all rows give a size; the values are once, few, many and, for expanded clones, a class.

D: .; length: 13; size: .; V: TRBV19; J: TRBJ1-5; DNA: TGTGCCACTCGGCGCGAGGGCAATCAGCCCCAGCATTTT; CDR3: CATRREGNQPQHF
D: TRBD1; length: 15; size: .; V: TRBV27; J: TRBJ2-1; DNA: TGTGCCAGCAGAGGGACAGTCGGCTCCTACAATGAGCAGTTCTTC; CDR3: CASRGTVGSYNEQFF
D: .; length: 15; size: .; V: TRBV7-3; J: TRBJ2-3; DNA: TGTGCCAGCACGCCGGGCGGGAATGCCCAAAATACGCAGTATTTT; CDR3: CASTPGGNAQNTQYF
D: .; length: 14; size: few; V: TRBV5-4; J: TRBJ1-2; DNA: TGTGCCAGCAGCTCCGACAGATTTAACTATGGCTACACCTTC; CDR3: CASSSDRFNYGYTF
D: TRBD1; length: 15; size: .; V: TRBV2; J: TRBJ1-6; DNA: TGTGCCAGCACATTTCTGAAGGGGGCGGATTCACCCCTCCACTTT; CDR3: CASTFLKGADSPLHF
D: .; length: 15; size: .; V: TRBV19; J: TRBJ1-2; DNA: TGTGCCAGTAGGGGCTTCGTGCACTCTAACTATGGCTACACCTTC; CDR3: CASRGFVHSNYGYTF
D: .; length: 13; size: .; V: TRBV19; J: TRBJ1-5; DNA: TGTGCCGGGGGAGGCGGGGGCAATCAGCCCCAGCATTTT; CDR3: CAGGGGGNQPQHF
D: .; length: 15; size: .; V: TRBV11-2; J: TRBJ2-1; DNA: TGTGCCAGCAGCTTAGTGGCAGGGGGGCAAGGTGAGCAGTTCTTC; CDR3: CASSLVAGGQGEQFF
D: .; length: 16; size: .; V: TRBV10-1; J: TRBJ1-1; DNA: TGCGCCAGCAGCCGTTGGGAGGGACACAAAAACACTGAAGCTTTCTTT; CDR3: CASSRWEGHKNTEAFF
D: .; length: 17; size: .; V: TRBV15; J: TRBJ2-1; DNA: TGTGCCACCAGCAGAGAGTCCCGAGTGGGGAGAGGAGATGAGCAGTTCTTC; CDR3: CATSRESRVGRGDEQFF
D: .; length: 13; size: .; V: TRBV19; J: TRBJ1-4; DNA: TGTGCCAGTAGTCAAAGCGGGGGTGAAAAACTGTTTTTT; CDR3: CASSQSGGEKLFF
D: .; length: 17; size: .; V: TRBV5-1; J: TRBJ2-3; DNA: TGCGCCAGCAGCTTCGGTCTATCCCCGTCTAGCACAGATACGCAGTATTTT; CDR3: CASSFGLSPSSTDTQYF
D: TRBD2; length: 14; size: .; V: TRBV4-1; J: TRBJ2-5; DNA: TGCGCCAGCAGCCACGCGGGGGGCGGAGAGACCCAGTACTTC; CDR3: CASSHAGGGETQYF
D: TRBD2; length: 18; size: .; V: TRBV19; J: TRBJ2-6; DNA: TGTGCCAGTAAAAAGCACACCGGGACTAGCGCTGGGGCCAACGTCCTGACTTTC; CDR3: CASKKHTGTSAGANVLTF
D: TRBD2; length: 16; size: .; V: TRBV5-4; J: TRBJ2-2; DNA: TGTGCCAGCAGCTTTCTTGTTAGCGGGAGCACCGGGGAGCTGTTTTTT; CDR3: CASSFLVSGSTGELFF
D: .; length: 14; size: .; V: TRBV4-2; J: TRBJ1-5; DNA: TGTGCCAGCAGCCCGAATGGCTTCAATCAGCCCCAGCATTTT; CDR3: CASSPNGFNQPQHF
D: TRBD2; length: 14; size: .; V: TRBV13; J: TRBJ2-7; DNA: TGTGCCAGCACGGGCGGGAGGGCCACTGGTGAGCAGTACTTC; CDR3: CASTGGRATGEQYF
D: TRBD1; length: 17; size: .; V: TRBV30; J: TRBJ1-5; DNA: TGTGCCTGGAGTGTAAGGGGGACAGGTAGTAGTCATCAGCCCCAGCATTTT; CDR3: CAWSVRGTGSSHQPQHF